This T cell receptor beta chain comes out of a study of cytomegalovirus exposure and HLA in healthy donors. General study findings and limits: In a later analysis, the majority of CMV-associated beta chains seemingly showed HLA restriction. Most of the TCR beta V segments (in an earlier analysis) were productive either about 87% or about 30% of the time. TCR beta V- and J-gene trimming, according to a later analysis, was linked to a missense DCLRE1C variant. Analyses of presence and absence presupposed an approximately uniform sequencing depth across donors.

Only one count was recorded for this clone. Its specificity is not known. This CDR3 has 11 amino acids. The germline CDR1 and CDR2 sequences are SNHLY and FYNNEI. V was cut by 3 bases and J by 4 bases, with 3 bases left in between. 60 Vbeta and 13 Jbeta primers were used in PCR. The table came from immunoSEQ multiplex PCR; TCRdb's copy has only in-frame clones and leaves some out. The sample carries about 110,000 clones, 70% to 85% recorded once. The receptor comes from a woman in her forties in good health and CMV-seropositive. Sequenced: PBMCs. V gene TRBV2 combines with J gene TRBJ1-2; no definite D call. CDR3 region: CASSDGYGYTF. CDR3 coding DNA: TGTGCCAGCAGTGACGGCTATGGCTACACCTTC.